A few counts support the clone carrying this T cell receptor (beta chain). The antigen remains unidentified. CDR1 is KGHSH and CDR2 is LQKENI in the germline V gene. The length of the CDR3 is 14 residues. V gave up 3 bases and J gave up 6 bases, with 14 bases separating them. The source of the sample is a study of cytomegalovirus exposure and HLA in healthy donors. Study-wide results and caveats: Cytomegalovirus-associated TCR beta chains were listed, numbering roughly 150. In vitro experiments confirmed that a few CMV-associated chains were specific for CMV antigens. Rare TCR sequences dominated, though some public TCRs recurred in many donors.

Primers included in the PCR were 60 Vbeta and 13 Jbeta primers. Method: immunoSEQ multiplex PCR; TCRdb's copy keeps in-frame clones and lacks some. The data contain 50,000 to 60,000 clones, around 72% of them singletons. The chain couples TRBV18 to TRBJ1-2; no reliable D call. The sample consisted of PBMCs. This TCR was sampled from a man younger than 35 in good health and CMV-seronegative. The CDR3 bases are TGTGCCAGCTCACCGAACGGCGGGAACGATGGCTACACCTTC. Translation: CASSPNGGNDGYTF.